This TCR beta chain comes out of a study of T cells in localized non-small cell lung cancer. Study observations and caveats: Those with higher blood T cell density had longer overall survival. Peak T cell clonality was found in uninvolved adjacent lung, exceeding tumor. In adjacent lung, a median about 50 of the top 100 tumor clones were found. Because sequencing included only one region (of the tumor), heterogeneity remains possible.

Produced via immunoSEQ multiplex PCR; TCRdb's table is partial and in-frame only. Of about 25,000 clones in the sample, around 87% were seen once. The germline V gene encodes CDR1 SGHTA and CDR2 FQGNSA. V gave up 1 base and J gave up 2 bases; unmatched junction bases: 8. This CDR3 is built from 16 residues. With regard to this clone: Its antigen is unidentified.

The receptor was isolated from a male donor older than 55 with stage II squamous cell lung carcinoma. The V and J genes are TRBV7-2 and TRBJ2-7, with 7 bases aligning to TRBD2. Sequences were derived from peripheral blood, sampled before any cancer treatment. CDR3 sequence (DNA): TGTGCCAGCAGCTTAGGGGGGGGGACCGTAGCCTACGAGCAGTACTTC. Its translation is CASSLGGGTVAYEQYF.